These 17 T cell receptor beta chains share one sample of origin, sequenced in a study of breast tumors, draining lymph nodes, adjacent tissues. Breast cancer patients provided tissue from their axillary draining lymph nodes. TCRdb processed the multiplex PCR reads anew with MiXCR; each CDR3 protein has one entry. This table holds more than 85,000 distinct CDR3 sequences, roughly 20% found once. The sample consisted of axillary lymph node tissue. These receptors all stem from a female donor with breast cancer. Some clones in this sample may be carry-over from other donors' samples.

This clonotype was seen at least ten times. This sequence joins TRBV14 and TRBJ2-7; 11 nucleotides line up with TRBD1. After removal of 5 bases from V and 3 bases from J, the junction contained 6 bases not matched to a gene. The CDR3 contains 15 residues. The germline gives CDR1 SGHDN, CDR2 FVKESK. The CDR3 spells CASSETGTGGYEQYF. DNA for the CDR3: TGTGCCAGCAGCGAAACCGGGACAGGGGGCTACGAGCAGTACTTC.

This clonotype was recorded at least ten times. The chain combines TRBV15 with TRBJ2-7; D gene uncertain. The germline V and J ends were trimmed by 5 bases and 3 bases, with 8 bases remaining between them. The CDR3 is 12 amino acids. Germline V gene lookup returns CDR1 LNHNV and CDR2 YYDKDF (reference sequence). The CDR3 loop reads CATSPNGYEQYF. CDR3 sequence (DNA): TGTGCCACCAGCCCTAACGGCTACGAGCAGTACTTC.

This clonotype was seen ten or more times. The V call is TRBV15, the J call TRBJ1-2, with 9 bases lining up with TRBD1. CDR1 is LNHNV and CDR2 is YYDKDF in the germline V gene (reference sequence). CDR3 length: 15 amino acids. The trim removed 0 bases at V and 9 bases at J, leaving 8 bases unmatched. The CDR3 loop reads CATSREPGQGTSYTF. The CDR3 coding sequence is TGTGCCACCAGCAGAGAGCCGGGACAGGGAACAAGCTACACCTTC. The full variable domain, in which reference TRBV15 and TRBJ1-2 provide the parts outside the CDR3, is DAMVIQNPRYQVTQFGKPVTLSCSQTLNHNVMYWYQQKSSQAPKLLFHYYDKDFNNEADTPDNFQSRRPNTSFCFLDIRSPGLGDTAMYLCATSREPGQGTSYTFGSGTRLTVV.

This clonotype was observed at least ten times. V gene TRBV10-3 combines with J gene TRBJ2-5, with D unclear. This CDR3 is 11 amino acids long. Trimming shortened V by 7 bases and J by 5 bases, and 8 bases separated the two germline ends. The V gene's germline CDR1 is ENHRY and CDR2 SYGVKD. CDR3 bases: TGTGCCATCAAGTCTGGGGAGACCCAGTACTTC. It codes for CAIKSGETQYF.

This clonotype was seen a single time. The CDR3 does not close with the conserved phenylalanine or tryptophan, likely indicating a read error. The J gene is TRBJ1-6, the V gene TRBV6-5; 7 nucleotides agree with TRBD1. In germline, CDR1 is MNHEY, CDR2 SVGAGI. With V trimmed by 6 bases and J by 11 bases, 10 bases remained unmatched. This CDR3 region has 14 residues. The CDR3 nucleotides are TGTGCCAGCAGACTCACAGGGGATGGACCACCCCTCCACTCT. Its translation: CASRLTGDGPPLHS.

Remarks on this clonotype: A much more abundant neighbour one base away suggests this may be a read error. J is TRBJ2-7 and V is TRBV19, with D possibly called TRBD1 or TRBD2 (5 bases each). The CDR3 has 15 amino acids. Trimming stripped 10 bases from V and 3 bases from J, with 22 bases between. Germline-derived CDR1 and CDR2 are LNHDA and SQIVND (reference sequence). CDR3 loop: CATREGMTVNYEQYF. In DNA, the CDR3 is TGTGCCACTAGAGAGGGGATGACTGTCAACTACGAGCAGTACTTC.

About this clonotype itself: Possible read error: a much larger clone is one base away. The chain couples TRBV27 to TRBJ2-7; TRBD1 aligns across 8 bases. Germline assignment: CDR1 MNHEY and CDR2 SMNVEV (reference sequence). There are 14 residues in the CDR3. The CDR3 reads CASTLRQGAYGQYF. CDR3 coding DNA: TGTGCCAGCACCCTGAGGCAGGGGGCTTACGGGCAGTACTTC.

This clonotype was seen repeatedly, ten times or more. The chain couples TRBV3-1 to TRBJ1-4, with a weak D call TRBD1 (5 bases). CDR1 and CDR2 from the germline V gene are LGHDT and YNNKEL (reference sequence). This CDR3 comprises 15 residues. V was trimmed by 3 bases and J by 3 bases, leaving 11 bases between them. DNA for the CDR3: TGTGCCAGCAGCCATTTAGTGGGGGCTAATGAAAAACTGTTTTTT. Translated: CASSHLVGANEKLFF.

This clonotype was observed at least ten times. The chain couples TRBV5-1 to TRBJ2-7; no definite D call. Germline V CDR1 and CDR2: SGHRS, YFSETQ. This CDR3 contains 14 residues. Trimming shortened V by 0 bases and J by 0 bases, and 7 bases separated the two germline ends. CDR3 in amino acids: CASSLGGNSYEQYF. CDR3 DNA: TGCGCCAGCAGCTTGGGTGGAAACTCCTACGAGCAGTACTTC.

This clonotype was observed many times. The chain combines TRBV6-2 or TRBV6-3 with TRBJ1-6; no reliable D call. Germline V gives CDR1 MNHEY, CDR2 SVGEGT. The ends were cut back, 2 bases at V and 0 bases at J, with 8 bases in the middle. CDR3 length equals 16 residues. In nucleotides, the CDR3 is TGTGCCAGCAGTTACCGGGCGAGCTCCTATAATTCACCCCTCCACTTT. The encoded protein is CASSYRASSYNSPLHF.

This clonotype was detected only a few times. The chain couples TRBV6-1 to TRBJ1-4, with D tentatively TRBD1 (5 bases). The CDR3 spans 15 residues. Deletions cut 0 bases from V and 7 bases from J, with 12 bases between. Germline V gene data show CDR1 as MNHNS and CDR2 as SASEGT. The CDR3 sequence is CASSEARQPLEKLFF. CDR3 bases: TGTGCCAGCAGTGAAGCCCGACAGCCACTTGAAAAACTGTTTTTT.

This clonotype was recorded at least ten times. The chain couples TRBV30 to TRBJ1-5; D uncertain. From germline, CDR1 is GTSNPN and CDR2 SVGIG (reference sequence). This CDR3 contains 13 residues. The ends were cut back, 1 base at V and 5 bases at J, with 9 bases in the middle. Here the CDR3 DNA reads TGTGCCTGGAGTGATAGACGCGATCAGCCCCAGCATTTT. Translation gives CAWSDRRDQPQHF.

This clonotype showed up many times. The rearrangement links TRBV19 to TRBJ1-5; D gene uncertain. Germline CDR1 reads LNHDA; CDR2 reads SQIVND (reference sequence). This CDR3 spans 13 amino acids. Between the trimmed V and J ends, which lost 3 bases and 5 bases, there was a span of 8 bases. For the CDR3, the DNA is TGTGCCAGTAGTATCCGGGTCGATCAGCCCCAGCATTTT. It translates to CASSIRVDQPQHF.

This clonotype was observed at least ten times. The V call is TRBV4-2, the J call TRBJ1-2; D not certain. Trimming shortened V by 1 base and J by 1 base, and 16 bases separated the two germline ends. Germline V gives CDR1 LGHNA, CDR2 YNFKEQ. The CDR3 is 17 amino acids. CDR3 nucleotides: TGTGCCAGCAGCCAAGTTTCAGGCCTCACCCTTAACTATGGCTACACCTTC. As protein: CASSQVSGLTLNYGYTF.

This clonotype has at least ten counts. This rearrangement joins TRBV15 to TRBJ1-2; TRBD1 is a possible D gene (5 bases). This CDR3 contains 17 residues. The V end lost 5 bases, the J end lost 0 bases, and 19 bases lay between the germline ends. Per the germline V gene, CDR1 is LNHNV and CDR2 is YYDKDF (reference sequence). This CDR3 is CATSLSTSTDTNYGYTF. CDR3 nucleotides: TGTGCCACCAGCTTATCAACTTCGACAGATACTAACTATGGCTACACCTTC.

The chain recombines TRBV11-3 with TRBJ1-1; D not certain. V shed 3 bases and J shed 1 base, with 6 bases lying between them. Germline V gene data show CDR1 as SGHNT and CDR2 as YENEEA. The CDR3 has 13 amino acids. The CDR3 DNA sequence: TGTGCCAGCAGCTTGGTGTCGAACACTGAAGCTTTCTTT. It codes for CASSLVSNTEAFF.

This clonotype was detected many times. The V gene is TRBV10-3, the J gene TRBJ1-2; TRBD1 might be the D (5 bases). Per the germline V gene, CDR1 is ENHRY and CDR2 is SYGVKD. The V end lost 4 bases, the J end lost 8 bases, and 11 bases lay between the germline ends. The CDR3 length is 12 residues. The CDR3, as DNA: TGTGCCATCAGTGCAAGGGACCAGGGCTACACCTTC. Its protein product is CAISARDQGYTF.